These 31 T cell receptor beta chains originate from one sample sequenced in a study of blood T cell repertoires in COVID-19. Profiled with immunoSEQ multiplex PCR; TCRdb holds only in-frame clones, not every one. The sample records approximately 140,000 clones, under 85% being singletons. Material for sequencing was peripheral blood. The source of these receptors is a man aged 40-50 years with active or convalescent COVID-19.

The CDR3, as DNA: TGTGCCAGCAGCTTAGCCAGTTTCTCAGATACGCAGTATTTT. It yields the protein CASSLASFSDTQYF. This rearrangement joins TRBV7-2 to TRBJ2-3; no reliable D call. This CDR3 comprises 14 residues. Trimming cost V 0 bases and J 4 bases, with 8 bases left between them. Germline CDR1 is SGHTA and CDR2 is FQGNSA.

The CDR3 sequence: CASGGDRNYGYTF. For the CDR3, the DNA is TGTGCCAGCGGAGGAGACAGGAACTATGGCTACACCTTC. The chain couples TRBV25-1 to TRBJ1-2, with a weak D call TRBD1 (6 bases). Per the germline V gene, CDR1 is MGHDK and CDR2 is SYGVNS. V was shortened by 8 bases and J by 2 bases, with 12 bases between the two germline ends. The CDR3 is 13 residues long.

This rearrangement joins TRBV5-1 to TRBJ1-5, with 8 bases aligning to TRBD1. Germline lookup yields CDR1 SGHRS and CDR2 YFSETQ. With 5 bases clipped from V and 4 bases from J, the junction kept 8 bases outside the gene matches. The CDR3 contains 15 residues. DNA of the CDR3: TGCGCCAGCAGTCCTGGACAGGGTCTTAATCAGCCCCAGCATTTT. Protein sequence: CASSPGQGLNQPQHF.

The rearrangement uses TRBV5-5 and TRBJ2-5; TRBD2 matches 13 bases. The CDR3 covers 15 residues. CDR1 and CDR2 from the germline V gene are SGHKS and YYEKEE (reference sequence). With V trimmed by 4 bases and J by 2 bases, 2 bases remained unmatched. CDR3 in DNA: TGTGCCAGCAGCCGGACTAGCGGGGGACAAGAGACCCAGTACTTC. Translation gives CASSRTSGGQETQYF.

The chain joins TRBV14 to TRBJ1-3, with TRBD1 matching 9 bases. There are 14 residues in the CDR3. The germline CDR1 and CDR2 sequences are SGHDN and FVKESK. The J segment lost 2 bases and the V segment lost 6 bases, leaving 2 bases of the junction unmatched. Here the CDR3 DNA reads TGTGCCAGCAGGACAGGGGGAGCTGGAAACACCATATATTTT. Its protein is CASRTGGAGNTIYF.

The V call is TRBV3-1 (or the pseudogene TRBV3-2), the J call TRBJ2-1; possibly TRBD2 for D (6 bases). The CDR3 length is 16 residues. Per the germline V gene, CDR1 is LGHDT and CDR2 is YNNKEL (reference sequence). The ends were cut back, 0 bases at V and 9 bases at J, with 18 bases in the middle. DNA of the CDR3: TGTGCCAGCAGCCAAGATTGGGGGTTTAGCGGAGGTGAGCAGTTCTTC. It encodes CASSQDWGFSGGEQFF.

This chain joins TRBV18 and TRBJ2-1; D possibly corresponds to TRBD1 (5 bases). The germline V and J ends were trimmed by 3 bases and 9 bases, with 12 bases remaining between them. There are 13 residues in the CDR3. CDR1 is KGHSH, CDR2 LQKENI, per germline. The CDR3 sequence is CASSPLGQGEQFF. The CDR3 DNA is TGTGCCAGCTCACCCCTCGGCCAGGGTGAGCAGTTCTTC.

The CDR3 DNA is TGTGCCAGCAGCTTCAGGGCCTCTGAATCCTACGAGCAGTACTTC. Amino acid sequence: CASSFRASESYEQYF. The V call is TRBV7-9, the J call TRBJ2-7, with a possible D match to TRBD1 (5 bases). The length of the CDR3 is 15 residues. Germline V gene sequence: CDR1 SEHNR, CDR2 FQNEAQ (reference sequence). The ends were cut back, 3 bases at V and 1 base at J, with 13 bases in the middle.

This clone came up a few times. The genes are TRBV14 and TRBJ2-5; 11 bases agree with TRBD1. This CDR3 contains 17 residues. V shed 2 bases and J 3 bases; nucleotides not matched to a gene: 8. Germline V gene sequence: CDR1 SGHDN, CDR2 FVKESK. The DNA for the CDR3 is TGTGCCAGCAGCCAACTTAAGGACAGGGGGCATAAAGAGACCCAGTACTTC. It translates to CASSQLKDRGHKETQYF.

The V and J genes are TRBV7-3 and TRBJ1-4; D perhaps matches TRBD1 (5 bases). Germline V gives CDR1 SGHTA, CDR2 FQGTGA. V lost 5 bases, J lost 4 bases, and 11 bases lay in between. The CDR3 covers 14 residues. The DNA for the CDR3 is TGTGCCAGCAGCAAAGGCGGGGGTAATGAAAAACTGTTTTTT. The encoded protein is CASSKGGGNEKLFF.

The chain couples TRBV7-2 to TRBJ2-5; D possibly corresponds to TRBD1 (5 bases). Trimming pared 4 bases from V and 3 bases from J, leaving 12 bases between. Germline CDR1 SGHTA, CDR2 FQGNSA. The CDR3 is made up of 14 amino acids. The CDR3 loop reads CASSSQPGKETQYF. The CDR3 region has the DNA TGTGCCAGCAGCTCCCAACCAGGGAAAGAGACCCAGTACTTC.

As regards this clone: Other DNA sequences in this specimen translate into the identical CDR3. V gene TRBV12-3 or TRBV12-4 combines with J gene TRBJ2-7; a possible D gene is TRBD2 (5 bases). CDR3 size: 12 residues. Trimming stripped 2 bases from V and 4 bases from J, with 6 bases between. The CDR3 DNA reads TGTGCCAGCAGTTTATCGGGGTACGAGCAGTACTTC. This sequence encodes CASSLSGYEQYF.

The chain combines TRBV18 with TRBJ2-1; D perhaps matches TRBD1 (5 bases). The CDR3 has 14 amino acids. CDR1 is KGHSH, CDR2 LQKENI, per germline. The ends were cut back, 3 bases at V and 5 bases at J, with 11 bases in the middle. This CDR3 reads CASSPSGLNNEQFF. The CDR3 DNA is TGTGCCAGCTCACCGTCAGGGCTAAACAATGAGCAGTTCTTC.

V gene TRBV9 combines with J gene TRBJ2-1; D remains unclear. This CDR3 is built from 13 residues. Trimming removed 0 bases from V and 4 bases from J, with 5 bases in between. Germline-derived CDR1 and CDR2 are SGDLS and YYNGEE. The CDR3 DNA sequence: TGTGCCAGCAGCGTAGCTTTATACAATGAGCAGTTCTTC. Its translation is CASSVALYNEQFF.

The chain links TRBV29-1 to TRBJ2-1, with a weak D call TRBD2 (7 bases). Trimming cost V 4 bases and J 5 bases, with 15 bases left between them. Looked up from germline, CDR1 is SQVTM and CDR2 is ANQGSEA. The CDR3 is 14 residues long. The CDR3 here is CSVAWGGADNEQFF. In nucleotides, the CDR3 is TGCAGCGTTGCCTGGGGGGGGGCGGACAATGAGCAGTTCTTC.

The chain combines TRBV6-2 or TRBV6-3 with TRBJ2-2, with 8 bases aligning to TRBD1. This CDR3 contains 17 residues. Germline values: CDR1 MNHEY, CDR2 SVGEGT. Germline trimming cut 6 bases from V and 4 bases from J; bases unmatched to any gene: 13. Here the CDR3 DNA reads TGTGCCAGCAGCCGTGGCAGGGGGCGATCGTTCACCGGGGAGCTGTTTTTT. This encodes CASSRGRGRSFTGELFF.

This rearrangement joins TRBV2 to TRBJ1-6; 9 nucleotides match TRBD1. There are 15 residues in the CDR3. Germline lookup yields CDR1 SNHLY and CDR2 FYNNEI. J was trimmed by 10 bases and V by 6 bases; bases with no gene match: 10. The CDR3 loop is CASSERGQGLSPLHF. The CDR3 DNA follows: TGTGCCAGCAGCGAAAGAGGACAGGGGCTATCACCCCTCCACTTT.

The genes are TRBV7-2 and TRBJ2-1; 11 positions agree with TRBD1. The CDR3 is 16 residues long. V trimming: 1 base; J trimming: 3 bases; junction bases outside the gene matches: 2. Germline values: CDR1 SGHTA, CDR2 FQGNSA. In nucleotides, the CDR3 is TGTGCCAGCAGCTTAGAAGGGACAGGGGGCTACAATGAGCAGTTCTTC. It translates to CASSLEGTGGYNEQFF. The full variable domain, in which reference TRBV7-2 and TRBJ2-1 provide the parts outside the CDR3, is GAGVSQSPSNKVTEKGKDVELRCDPISGHTALYWYRQSLGQGLEFLIYFQGNSAPDKSGLPSDRFSAERTGGSVSTLTIQRTQQEDSAVYLCASSLEGTGGYNEQFFGPGTRLTVL.

V is TRBV2 and J is TRBJ2-1, with TRBD2 matching 7 bases. The CDR3 loop spans 17 amino acids. Germline lookup yields CDR1 SNHLY and CDR2 FYNNEI. V shed 0 bases and J 5 bases; nucleotides not matched to a gene: 10. CDR3 protein: CASSEAQRLAVHNEQFF. In DNA, the CDR3 is TGTGCCAGCAGTGAAGCGCAAAGACTAGCTGTCCACAATGAGCAGTTCTTC.

The rearrangement links TRBV18 to TRBJ1-5; a possible D gene is TRBD1 (6 bases). V was cut by 5 bases and J by 6 bases, with 14 bases left in between. CDR1 and CDR2 from the germline V gene are KGHSH and LQKENI. The CDR3 has 14 residues. The CDR3 nucleotides are TGTGCCAGCTCATTCCGGGGGGCAGGTCAGCCCCAGCATTTT. It is translated as CASSFRGAGQPQHF.

The chain employs TRBV30 and TRBJ2-3; a weak D match, TRBD1 (5 bases). With 4 bases removed from V and 5 bases from J, the gap between germline ends came to 16 bases. The CDR3 length is 14 residues. Looked up from germline, CDR1 is GTSNPN and CDR2 is SVGIG (reference sequence). The CDR3 sequence is CAWIPGRAGDTQYF. The DNA of the CDR3 is TGTGCCTGGATACCCGGCAGGGCCGGAGATACGCAGTATTTT.

This clone has more than one count but fewer than ten. The chain is built from TRBV6-1 and TRBJ1-5; D unresolved. Germline V gives CDR1 MNHNS, CDR2 SASEGT. With 4 bases removed from V and 0 bases from J, the gap between germline ends came to 13 bases. This CDR3 has 16 residues. The CDR3 loop is CASSVTTSYSNQPQHF. For the CDR3, the DNA is TGTGCCAGCAGTGTTACGACATCCTATAGCAATCAGCCCCAGCATTTT.

This chain connects TRBV2 to TRBJ1-4, with 12 bases aligning to TRBD1. Germline CDR1 SNHLY, CDR2 FYNNEI. The length of the CDR3 is 16 residues. The DNA of the CDR3 is TGTTCTACGGCCTCCGGGACAGGGGGCTCTGGTGAAAAACTGTTTTTT. It encodes CSTASGTGGSGEKLFF. Full variable domain (remainder filled in from reference TRBV2 and TRBJ1-4): EPEVTQTPSHQVTQMGQEVILRCVPISNHLYFYWYRQILGQKVEFLVSFYNNEISEKSEIFDDQFSVERPDGSNFTLKIRSTKLEDSAMYFCSTASGTGGSGEKLFFGSGTQLSVL.

The genes are TRBV7-9 and TRBJ2-7, with 10 positions matching TRBD1. After removal of 5 bases from V and 4 bases from J, the junction contained 11 bases not matched to a gene. This CDR3 spans 16 amino acids. In germline, CDR1 is SEHNR, CDR2 FQNEAQ (reference sequence). The CDR3 region is CASSPATGTGVYEQYF. DNA of the CDR3: TGTGCCAGCAGCCCCGCTACCGGGACAGGGGTGTACGAGCAGTACTTC.

V gene TRBV6-2 or TRBV6-3 combines with J gene TRBJ2-7, with 9 positions matching TRBD2. Germline V gene data show CDR1 as MNHEY and CDR2 as SVGEGT. This CDR3 has 15 amino acids. V trimming: 2 bases; J trimming: 2 bases; junction bases outside the gene matches: 4. The CDR3 region is CASSYRSGGTYEQYF. The DNA of the CDR3 is TGTGCCAGCAGTTACAGGAGCGGGGGGACCTACGAGCAGTACTTC.

V usage is TRBV10-3 and J usage is TRBJ2-5; D gene uncertain. The germline V gene has CDR1 ENHRY and CDR2 SYGVKD. Trimming removed 2 bases at V and 0 bases at J, with 4 bases between. The CDR3 loop spans 13 amino acids. The CDR3 sequence is CAISENNQETQYF. The CDR3 nucleotides read TGTGCCATCAGTGAGAATAACCAAGAGACCCAGTACTTC.

V is TRBV10-1 and J is TRBJ2-3; 9 bases match TRBD1. The CDR3 length is 15 residues. The germline V gene encodes CDR1 WNHNN and CDR2 SYGVQD (reference sequence). V was clipped by 5 bases and J by 6 bases; unmatched bases: 9. In nucleotides, the CDR3 is TGCGCCAGCAGTCCCCCGGGACAGGGCGGCGATACGCAGTATTTT. Translated: CASSPPGQGGDTQYF.

The genes are TRBV4-3 and TRBJ2-6; TRBD1 is a possible D gene (6 bases). V lost 0 bases to trimming and J lost 4 bases, with 19 bases between them. There are 19 residues in the CDR3. The germline gives CDR1 LGHNA, CDR2 YSLEER. The CDR3 loop reads CASSQELGARQSGANVLTF. The CDR3 DNA reads TGCGCCAGCAGCCAAGAACTGGGGGCGCGTCAGTCCGGGGCCAACGTCCTGACTTTC.

This clone has only one observation. This chain connects TRBV29-1 to TRBJ2-7; TRBD2 is a possible D gene (5 bases). The V gene's germline CDR1 is SQVTM and CDR2 ANQGSEA. V dropped 6 bases and J dropped 4 bases, with 10 bases sitting between them. CDR3 length: 11 residues. In nucleotides, the CDR3 is TGCAGCGTCGACCGGGGATACGAGCAGTACTTC. Its translation is CSVDRGYEQYF.

This chain links TRBV19 with TRBJ1-1; no clear D. V lost 3 bases and J 4 bases, leaving 15 bases between the germline ends. Looked up from germline, CDR1 is LNHDA and CDR2 is SQIVND (reference sequence). This CDR3 spans 15 amino acids. CDR3 amino acids: CASSILGGKGTEAFF. DNA of the CDR3: TGTGCCAGTAGTATCCTAGGAGGAAAGGGCACTGAAGCTTTCTTT. Combining the CDR3 with reference TRBV19 and TRBJ1-1 gives the whole variable domain DGGITQSPKYLFRKEGQNVTLSCEQNLNHDAMYWYRQDPGQGLRLIYYSQIVNDFQKGDIAEGYSVSREKKESFPLTVTSAQKNPTAFYLCASSILGGKGTEAFFGQGTRLTVV.

This clone was detected a few times. This sequence joins TRBV5-1 and TRBJ1-6; perhaps TRBD1 as D (5 bases). The germline V and J ends were trimmed by 1 base and 9 bases, with 14 bases remaining between them. The CDR3 totals 15 residues. Germline CDR1 is SGHRS and CDR2 is YFSETQ. The CDR3: CASSLSHQGRSPLHF. The DNA for the CDR3 is TGCGCCAGCAGCTTGTCCCACCAGGGCCGTTCACCCCTCCACTTT.